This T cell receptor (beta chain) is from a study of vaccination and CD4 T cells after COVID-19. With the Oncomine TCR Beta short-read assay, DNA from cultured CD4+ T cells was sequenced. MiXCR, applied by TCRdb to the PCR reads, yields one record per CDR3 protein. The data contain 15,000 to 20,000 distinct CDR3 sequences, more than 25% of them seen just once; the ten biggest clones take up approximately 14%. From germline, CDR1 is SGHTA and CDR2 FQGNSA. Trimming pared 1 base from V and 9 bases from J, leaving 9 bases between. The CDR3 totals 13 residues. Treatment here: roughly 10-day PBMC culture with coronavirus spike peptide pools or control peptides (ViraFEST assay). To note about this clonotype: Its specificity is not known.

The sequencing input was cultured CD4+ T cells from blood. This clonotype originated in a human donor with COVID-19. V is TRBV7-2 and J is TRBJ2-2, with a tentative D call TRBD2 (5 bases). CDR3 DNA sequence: TGTGCCAGCAGCTTAGGGGAGCTCAGGGAGCTGTTTTTT. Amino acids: CASSLGELRELFF.